The 32 T cell receptor beta chains below come from one sample, sequenced in a study of blood T cell repertoires in COVID-19. The assay was immunoSEQ multiplex PCR, and TCRdb's table has in-frame clones only and misses some. Of under 250,000 clones listed, roughly 80% are singletons. The specimen was PBMCs or T cells enriched from blood (not recorded which). These receptors were taken from a man in his fifties or sixties who had recovered from COVID-19.

This rearrangement joins TRBV5-6 to TRBJ1-5; D gene unclear. Germline V gene lookup returns CDR1 SGHDT and CDR2 YYEEEE. This CDR3 contains 13 residues. The V and J ends lost 0 bases and 7 bases respectively, with 8 bases between them. CDR3 sequence reads: CASSLGQNQPQHF. The CDR3 nucleotides are TGTGCCAGCAGCTTGGGGCAGAACCAGCCCCAGCATTTT. The variable domain in full, with the rest retrieved from reference TRBV5-6 and TRBJ1-5, is DAGVTQSPTHLIKTRGQQVTLRCSPKSGHDTVSWYQQALGQGPQFIFQYYEEEERQRGNFPDRFSGHQFPNYSSELNVNALLLGDSALYLCASSLGQNQPQHFGDGTRLSIL.

V and J are TRBV9 and TRBJ2-1; 8 bases agree with TRBD2. The CDR3 extends over 14 amino acids. The V segment lost 4 bases and the J segment 5 bases; nucleotides outside the gene matches: 5. Germline V gene data show CDR1 as SGDLS and CDR2 as YYNGEE. The CDR3 reads CASSPRGGNNEQFF. The DNA for the CDR3 is TGTGCCAGCAGCCCACGGGGGGGGAACAATGAGCAGTTCTTC.

This sequence joins TRBV6-5 and TRBJ1-4; D perhaps matches TRBD1 (5 bases). Germline-derived CDR1 and CDR2 are MNHEY and SVGAGI. The CDR3 consists of 14 residues. Trimming removed 6 bases from V and 6 bases from J, with 14 bases in between. CDR3 amino acids: CASRAGGDYEKLFF. DNA for the CDR3: TGTGCCAGCAGAGCCGGGGGGGATTATGAAAAACTGTTTTTT.

The V call is TRBV12-3 or TRBV12-4, the J call TRBJ1-1; no clear D gene. The CDR3 runs 13 residues. V lost 5 bases to trimming and J lost 4 bases, with 11 bases between them. The CDR3 nucleotides read TGTGCCAGCAGTAGGGAGTTGGGCACTGAAGCTTTCTTT. Protein sequence: CASSRELGTEAFF.

This clone was observed once. One end of the junction varies from germline; a read error may be responsible. The rearrangement links TRBV3-1 (or the pseudogene TRBV3-2) to TRBJ2-3; TRBD1 might be the D (5 bases). CDR1 and CDR2 from the germline V gene are LGHDT and YNNKEL (reference sequence). The CDR3 loop spans 15 amino acids. CDR3 sequence (DNA): TGTGCCAGCAGCCTAAGAGGTCCAGGGTCAGAGACGCAGTATTTT. Protein: CASSLRGPGSETQYF.

The V and J genes are TRBV29-1 and TRBJ2-3; no reliable D call. The CDR3 sequence is 12 residues long. Germline V lookup: CDR1 SQVTM, CDR2 ANQGSEA. Trimming pared 5 bases from V and 0 bases from J, leaving 6 bases between. CDR3 region: CSVSLSTDTQYF. The DNA for the CDR3 is TGCAGCGTTTCCCTTAGCACAGATACGCAGTATTTT.

V gene TRBV20-1 combines with J gene TRBJ2-5, with D uncertain. The V end lost 6 bases, the J end lost 4 bases, and 9 bases lay between the germline ends. This CDR3 spans 11 amino acids. CDR1 and CDR2 from the germline V gene are DFQATT and SNEGSKA (reference sequence). The CDR3 DNA sequence: TGCAGTGCCGTACATGCAGAGACCCAGTACTTC. It translates to CSAVHAETQYF.

This clone was counted a few times. This chain connects TRBV19 to TRBJ1-5; D might be TRBD1 (5 bases). The germline V gene encodes CDR1 LNHDA and CDR2 SQIVND (reference sequence). The CDR3 totals 12 residues. Deletions cut 6 bases from V and 8 bases from J, with 11 bases between. CDR3 sequence reads: CASRAGWEPQHF. CDR3 nucleotides: TGTGCCAGTAGGGCAGGGTGGGAGCCCCAGCATTTT.

The J gene is TRBJ2-5, the V gene TRBV19, with D perhaps TRBD1 (5 bases). The V gene's germline CDR1 is LNHDA and CDR2 SQIVND (reference sequence). V was shortened by 5 bases and J by 2 bases, with 18 bases between the two germline ends. This CDR3 region has 16 residues. The CDR3 reads CASSPTGLPIQETQYF. CDR3 sequence (DNA): TGTGCCAGTAGTCCTACAGGATTACCCATTCAAGAGACCCAGTACTTC.

A single count supports this clone. This CDR3 is CASSVLNNSPLHF. CDR3 bases: TGTGCCAGCAGCGTGTTAAATAATTCACCCCTCCACTTT. The chain links TRBV9 to TRBJ1-6; D gene unclear. The CDR3 totals 13 residues. Trimming removed 2 bases at V and 5 bases at J, with 5 bases between. From germline, CDR1 is SGDLS and CDR2 YYNGEE.

The chain joins TRBV9 to TRBJ1-2; no clear D. Germline V gene sequence: CDR1 SGDLS, CDR2 YYNGEE. V was trimmed by 4 bases and J by 0 bases, leaving 16 bases between them. The CDR3 is 16 residues long. The CDR3 DNA reads TGTGCCAGCAGCCCTCGAGTGGGCGCCGCTAACTATGGCTACACCTTC. Protein product: CASSPRVGAANYGYTF.

V and J are TRBV7-2 and TRBJ1-2; D is undetermined. The germline gives CDR1 SGHTA, CDR2 FQGNSA. Trimming took 5 bases from V and 2 from J, leaving 12 bases between them. The CDR3 loop spans 14 amino acids. CDR3 nucleotides: TGTGCCAGCAGCGGATTGGCAGGAAACTATGGCTACACCTTC. It is translated as CASSGLAGNYGYTF.

The gene calls are TRBV29-1 and TRBJ1-4; 12 bases line up with TRBD1. V gave up 4 bases and J gave up 8 bases; unmatched junction bases: 5. From germline, CDR1 is SQVTM and CDR2 ANQGSEA. The CDR3 spans 14 residues. CDR3 in DNA: TGCAGCGTTGGGGGACAGGGGGCACGAGAAAAACTGTTTTTT. This sequence encodes CSVGGQGAREKLFF.

The chain links TRBV7-2 to TRBJ2-3, with 8 bases that match TRBD2. The CDR3 consists of 15 residues. Germline lookup yields CDR1 SGHTA and CDR2 FQGNSA. Unmatched junction bases numbered 9, after V lost 5 bases and J lost 5 bases. In DNA form, the CDR3 reads TGTGCCAGCAGCCTCGTTGGCGGGGGGATAGATACGCAGTATTTT. Its translation: CASSLVGGGIDTQYF.

The rearrangement joins TRBV4-2 to TRBJ2-3; D is possibly TRBD1 (5 bases). The germline V and J ends were trimmed by 4 bases and 4 bases, with 18 bases remaining between them. The CDR3 runs to 16 residues. Germline assignment: CDR1 LGHNA and CDR2 YNFKEQ. In nucleotides, the CDR3 is TGTGCCAGCAGCCCTCAAGCGCAGGGTGGGGCAGATACGCAGTATTTT. This gives the protein CASSPQAQGGADTQYF.

V gene TRBV5-1 combines with J gene TRBJ2-5; tentatively, D is TRBD1 (5 bases). This CDR3 has 15 residues. Germline CDR1 reads SGHRS; CDR2 reads YFSETQ. Trimming cost V 0 bases and J 1 base, with 10 bases left between them. The CDR3 region has the DNA TGCGCCAGCAGCTTGGCCAGGGCTATCCAAGAGACCCAGTACTTC. As protein: CASSLARAIQETQYF.

This clone was seen only once. The chain uses TRBV5-1 and TRBJ2-1, with D tentatively TRBD1 (6 bases). The CDR3 is made up of 16 amino acids. Germline V gene data show CDR1 as SGHRS and CDR2 as YFSETQ. Trimming took 0 bases from V and 5 from J, leaving 15 bases between them. CDR3 residues: CASSLVVGAGDNEQFF. CDR3 nucleotides: TGCGCCAGCAGCTTGGTGGTGGGGGCCGGGGACAATGAGCAGTTCTTC.

The chain is built from TRBV11-3 and TRBJ2-2, with 8 bases identical to TRBD2. V trimming: 3 bases; J trimming: 1 base; junction bases outside the gene matches: 4. The CDR3 has 16 residues. Germline V gene data show CDR1 as SGHNT and CDR2 as YENEEA. CDR3 DNA sequence: TGTGCCAGCAGCTTGGGACTAGGAAAGAACACCGGGGAGCTGTTTTTT. Translation: CASSLGLGKNTGELFF.

The chain joins TRBV18 to TRBJ1-5; D is unclear. CDR1 and CDR2 (germline): KGHSH, LQKENI. Trimming left V 3 bases short and J 0 bases short, with 6 bases between. The CDR3 runs 14 residues. The CDR3 DNA reads as TGTGCCAGCTCACCTGACATTAGCAATCAGCCCCAGCATTTT. The encoded protein is CASSPDISNQPQHF.

This clone was found many times. The chain links TRBV14 to TRBJ2-7; the match to TRBD2 covers 13 bases. The CDR3 runs 15 residues. CDR1 is SGHDN and CDR2 is FVKESK in the germline V gene. J was trimmed by 4 bases and V by 4 bases; bases with no gene match: 4. DNA for the CDR3: TGTGCCAGCAGCCTACTAGCGGGGGGGCCATACGAGCAGTACTTC. It translates to CASSLLAGGPYEQYF.

The chain is built from TRBV4-2 and TRBJ1-5; maybe TRBD1 (6 bases). The CDR3 sequence is 14 residues long. Germline assignment: CDR1 LGHNA and CDR2 YNFKEQ. The ends were cut back, 0 bases at V and 4 bases at J, with 7 bases in the middle. The CDR3 here is CASSQEQGNQPQHF. In nucleotides, the CDR3 is TGTGCCAGCAGCCAAGAACAGGGAAATCAGCCCCAGCATTTT.

This chain uses TRBV6-2 or TRBV6-3 with TRBJ2-7; maybe TRBD1 (5 bases). The germline gives CDR1 MNHEY, CDR2 SVGEGT. This CDR3 is 14 amino acids long. V dropped 4 bases and J dropped 0 bases, with 10 bases sitting between them. The chain's CDR3 is CASSWGRFSYEQYF. The CDR3 nucleotides read TGTGCCAGCAGTTGGGGCAGGTTCTCCTACGAGCAGTACTTC.

The chain recombines TRBV18 with TRBJ1-5; 8 nucleotides line up with TRBD1. Germline V lookup: CDR1 KGHSH, CDR2 LQKENI. The CDR3 runs to 17 residues. With 3 bases clipped from V and 2 bases from J, the junction kept 9 bases outside the gene matches. Here the CDR3 reads CASSPNHPGQGNQPQHF. In nucleotides, the CDR3 is TGTGCCAGCTCACCCAACCATCCGGGACAGGGCAATCAGCCCCAGCATTTT.

The chain employs TRBV6-5 and TRBJ1-2, with 9 bases identical to TRBD1. Losses at the gene ends were 8 bases for V and 6 bases for J; bases not matched to a gene: 1. From germline, CDR1 is MNHEY and CDR2 SVGAGI. The CDR3 contains 11 residues. The CDR3 loop reads CASGTGNGYTF. The CDR3 DNA follows: TGTGCCAGCGGGACAGGGAATGGCTACACCTTC.

The CDR3 here is CASSTTVGPQHF. The CDR3 DNA sequence: TGTGCCAGCTCTACTACCGTTGGGCCCCAGCATTTT. The chain has TRBV18 and TRBJ1-5; no reliable D call. Germline V gives CDR1 KGHSH, CDR2 LQKENI. CDR3 size: 12 residues. Deletions cut 6 bases from V and 9 bases from J, with 12 bases between. Full variable domain (outside the CDR3, taken from reference TRBV18 and TRBJ1-5): NAGVMQNPRHLVRRRGQEARLRCSPMKGHSHVYWYRQLPEEGLKFMVYLQKENIIDESGMPKERFSAEFPKEGPSILRIQQVVRGDSAAYFCASSTTVGPQHFGDGTRLSIL.

This clone was counted a few times. This chain uses TRBV7-2 with TRBJ1-1; a weak D match, TRBD1 (5 bases). Trimming shortened V by 1 base and J by 3 bases, and 15 bases separated the two germline ends. Germline values: CDR1 SGHTA, CDR2 FQGNSA. The CDR3 has 16 residues. CDR3 DNA sequence: TGTGCCAGCAGCTTAGGCCAGGGACTTGGGGACACTGAAGCTTTCTTT. Amino acid sequence: CASSLGQGLGDTEAFF.

This sequence joins TRBV3-1 (or the pseudogene TRBV3-2) and TRBJ1-1; no clear D gene. Germline CDR1 is LGHDT and CDR2 is YNNKEL (reference sequence). CDR3 length: 15 residues. V was shortened by 1 base and J by 5 bases, with 14 bases between the two germline ends. DNA of the CDR3: TGTGCCAGCAGCCAAGGATCGTGGTCGGGGACTGAAGCTTTCTTT. Residues: CASSQGSWSGTEAFF.

This clone has just a few counts. The V gene is TRBV10-3, the J gene TRBJ2-7; D unresolved. V lost 6 bases and J 0 bases, leaving 15 bases between the germline ends. The CDR3 contains 15 residues. CDR1 and CDR2 (germline): ENHRY, SYGVKD. The CDR3 sequence: CAIRLGPDSSYEQYF. CDR3 nucleotide sequence: TGTGCCATCAGGCTTGGGCCGGATTCCTCCTACGAGCAGTACTTC.

This chain connects TRBV6-5 to TRBJ2-1, with D perhaps TRBD2 (6 bases). The CDR3 spans 12 residues. Trimming removed 8 bases at V and 8 bases at J, with 13 bases between. CDR1 MNHEY and CDR2 SVGAGI come from the germline V gene. The CDR3 region is CASSMRGDEQFF. Here the CDR3 DNA reads TGTGCCAGCTCCATGCGGGGCGATGAGCAGTTCTTC.

The chain has TRBV10-3 and TRBJ2-2, with TRBD1 matching over 9 bases. CDR3 size: 14 residues. Germline V lookup: CDR1 ENHRY, CDR2 SYGVKD. V dropped 7 bases and J dropped 7; count of bases not matched to a gene: 7. CDR3 residues: CAIKDRGDDGELFF. For the CDR3, the DNA is TGTGCCATCAAAGACAGGGGGGATGACGGGGAGCTGTTTTTT.

The chain uses TRBV12-3 or TRBV12-4 and TRBJ2-7; D remains unclear. V dropped 3 bases and J dropped 5 bases, with 5 bases sitting between them. This CDR3 has 11 residues. CDR3 amino acids: CASSFSDEQYF. CDR3 nucleotides: TGTGCCAGCAGTTTCTCTGACGAGCAGTACTTC.

For this clone: The same CDR3 also results from other DNA sequences found in this sample. The chain has TRBV11-3 and TRBJ1-5; possible D gene TRBD1, 5 bases. The CDR3 runs to 14 residues. Germline loops: CDR1 SGHNT, CDR2 YENEEA. The V and J ends lost 1 base and 2 bases respectively, with 6 bases between them. Written as DNA, the CDR3 is TGTGCCAGCAGCTTAGGGGGCGGCAATCAGCCCCAGCATTTT. Translated: CASSLGGGNQPQHF.